The T cell receptor (beta chain) described here comes from a study of pediatric ulcerative colitis. Germline V lookup: CDR1 ENHRY, CDR2 SYGVKD. This CDR3 region has 15 residues. With V trimmed by 1 base and J by 8 bases, 6 bases remained unmatched. The blood sample was taken during the colonoscopy visit. Study results and caveats: Blood-rectal clonal overlap within each person was significantly higher in ulcerative colitis patients than controls. A couple of patients' blood samples yielded substantially fewer templates.

In the case of this clone: The antigen is undetermined.

Samples were sequenced at Survey level, maximum 500,000 reads. Generated by immunoSEQ multiplex PCR, the TCRdb table keeps only in-frame clones and is missing some. The repertoire holds approximately 60,000 clones, with about 86% as singletons. The clonotype was recovered from a boy younger than 18 with severe ulcerative colitis. Sequencing was carried out using blood. This chain uses TRBV10-3 with TRBJ2-1, with 9 bases that match TRBD2. The CDR3 DNA reads as TGTGCCATCAGTGAGTGGGCGGGAGGGGATGATGAGCAGTTCTTC. The encoded protein is CAISEWAGGDDEQFF.